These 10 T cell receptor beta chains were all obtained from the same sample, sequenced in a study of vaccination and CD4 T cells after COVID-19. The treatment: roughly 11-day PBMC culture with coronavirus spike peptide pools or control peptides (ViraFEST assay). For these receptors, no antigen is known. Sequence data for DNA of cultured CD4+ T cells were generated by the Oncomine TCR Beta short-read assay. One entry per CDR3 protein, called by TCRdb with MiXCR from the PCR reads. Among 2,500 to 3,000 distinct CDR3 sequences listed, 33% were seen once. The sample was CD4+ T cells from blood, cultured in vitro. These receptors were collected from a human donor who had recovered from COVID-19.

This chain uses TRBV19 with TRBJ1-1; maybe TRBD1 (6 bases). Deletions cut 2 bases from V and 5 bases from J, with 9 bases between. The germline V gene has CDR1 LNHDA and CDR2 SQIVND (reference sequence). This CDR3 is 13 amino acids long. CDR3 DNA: TGTGCCAGTAGTATAAGGGGGATGACTGAAGCTTTCTTT. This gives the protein CASSIRGMTEAFF.

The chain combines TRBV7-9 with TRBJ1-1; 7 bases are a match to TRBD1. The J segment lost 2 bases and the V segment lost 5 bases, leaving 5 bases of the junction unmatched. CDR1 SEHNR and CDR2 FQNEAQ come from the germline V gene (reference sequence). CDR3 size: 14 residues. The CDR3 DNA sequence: TGTGCCAGCAGCCTACAGGGGACCAACACTGAAGCTTTCTTT. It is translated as CASSLQGTNTEAFF. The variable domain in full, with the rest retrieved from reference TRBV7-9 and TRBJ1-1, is DTGVSQNPRHKITKRGQNVTFRCDPISEHNRLYWYRQTLGQGPEFLTYFQNEAQLEKSRLLSDRFSAERPKGSFSTLEIQRTEQGDSAMYLCASSLQGTNTEAFFGQGTRLTVV.

CDR3 coding DNA: TGTGCCAGCAGTCCCGCTAGCAATCAGCCCCAGCATTTT. This gives the protein CASSPASNQPQHF. The V call is TRBV6-1, the J call TRBJ1-5; no clear D gene. CDR1 is MNHNS and CDR2 is SASEGT in the germline V gene. V was trimmed by 5 bases and J by 0 bases, leaving 5 bases between them. There are 13 residues in the CDR3.

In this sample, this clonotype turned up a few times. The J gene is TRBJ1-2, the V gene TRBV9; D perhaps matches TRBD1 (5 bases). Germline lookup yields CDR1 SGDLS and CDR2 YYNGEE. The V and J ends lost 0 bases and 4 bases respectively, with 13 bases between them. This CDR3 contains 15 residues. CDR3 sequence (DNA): TGTGCCAGCAGCGTAGAAGAGGGGCTGGGCTATGGCTACACCTTC. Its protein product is CASSVEEGLGYGYTF.

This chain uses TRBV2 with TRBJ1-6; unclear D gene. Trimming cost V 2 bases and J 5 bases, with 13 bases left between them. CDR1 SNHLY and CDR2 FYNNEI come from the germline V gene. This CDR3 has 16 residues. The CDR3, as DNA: TGTGCCAGCAGTGAAATCCGGGGAGCCCATAATTCACCCCTCCACTTT. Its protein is CASSEIRGAHNSPLHF.

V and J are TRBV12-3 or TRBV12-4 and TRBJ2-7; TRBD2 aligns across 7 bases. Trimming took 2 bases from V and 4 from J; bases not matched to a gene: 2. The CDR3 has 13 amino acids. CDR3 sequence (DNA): TGTGCCAGCAGTTTACTAGCGGATTACGAGCAGTACTTC. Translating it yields CASSLLADYEQYF.

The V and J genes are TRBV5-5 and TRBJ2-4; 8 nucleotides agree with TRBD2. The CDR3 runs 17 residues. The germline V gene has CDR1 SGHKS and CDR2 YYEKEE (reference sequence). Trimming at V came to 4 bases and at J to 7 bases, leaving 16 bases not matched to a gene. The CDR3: CASSPPGAGGGGNIQYF. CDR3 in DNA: TGTGCCAGCAGCCCCCCCGGTGCGGGGGGCGGTGGGAACATTCAGTACTTC.

The CDR3 DNA sequence: TGTGCCAGCAGCCAAGGGGCCAGGGTAACAGATACGCAGTATTTT. Amino acids: CASSQGARVTDTQYF. The chain uses TRBV3-1 and TRBJ2-3; D is perhaps TRBD1 (5 bases). Germline-derived CDR1 and CDR2 are LGHDT and YNNKEL (reference sequence). Trimming stripped 1 base from V and 3 bases from J, with 11 bases between. The CDR3 loop spans 15 amino acids.

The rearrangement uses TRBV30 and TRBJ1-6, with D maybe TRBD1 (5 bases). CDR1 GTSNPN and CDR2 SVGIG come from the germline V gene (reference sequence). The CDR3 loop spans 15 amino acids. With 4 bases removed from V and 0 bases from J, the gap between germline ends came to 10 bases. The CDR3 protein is CAWTRGSSYNSPLHF. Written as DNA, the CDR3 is TGTGCCTGGACACGGGGCAGCTCCTATAATTCACCCCTCCACTTT.

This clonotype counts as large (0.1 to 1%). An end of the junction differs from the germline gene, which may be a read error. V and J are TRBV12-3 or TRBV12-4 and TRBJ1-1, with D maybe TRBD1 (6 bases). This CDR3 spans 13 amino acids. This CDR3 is CASSLGGRFEAFF. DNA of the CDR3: TGTGCCAGCAGCTTAGGGGGGCGATTTGAAGCTTTCTTT.